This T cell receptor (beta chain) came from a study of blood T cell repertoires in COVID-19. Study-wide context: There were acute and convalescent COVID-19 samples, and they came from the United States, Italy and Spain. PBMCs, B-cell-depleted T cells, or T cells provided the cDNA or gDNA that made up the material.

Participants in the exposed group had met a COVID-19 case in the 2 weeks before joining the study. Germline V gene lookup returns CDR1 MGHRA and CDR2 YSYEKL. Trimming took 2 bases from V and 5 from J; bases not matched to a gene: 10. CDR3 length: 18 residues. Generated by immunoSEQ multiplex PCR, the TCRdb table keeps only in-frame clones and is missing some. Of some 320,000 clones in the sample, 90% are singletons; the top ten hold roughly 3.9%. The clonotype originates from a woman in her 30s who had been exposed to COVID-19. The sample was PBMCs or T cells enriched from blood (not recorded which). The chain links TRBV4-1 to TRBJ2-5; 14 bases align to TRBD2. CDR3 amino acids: CASSQPRLAGGPRETQYF. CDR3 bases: TGCGCCAGCAGCCAACCAAGACTAGCGGGGGGGCCACGGGAGACCCAGTACTTC.